The clone carrying this T cell receptor beta chain was seen just once. Its antigen is unknown. Since no conserved phenylalanine or tryptophan closes the CDR3, a read error is the likely cause. The CDR3 totals 14 residues. From germline, CDR1 is DFQATT and CDR2 SNEGSKA (reference sequence). Trimming shortened V by 5 bases and J by 4 bases, and 17 bases separated the two germline ends. This specimen belongs to a study of post-analysis software for immune sequencing data. For the study at large: Both relapsing-remitting and secondary progressive multiple sclerosis featured among the disease courses, as did progressive-relapsing multiple sclerosis.

The TCR beta cDNA libraries contained unique molecular identifiers. T cells numbering about 0.9 to 11 million yielded cDNA molecules that totaled about 500,000. In TCRdb, the PCR reads were re-called with MiXCR into one record per CDR3 protein. The sample yields about 820,000 distinct CDR3 sequences, roughly half seen once. Study conclusions and caveats: A few TRBV segments occurring more often in patients than controls included TRBV5-6, TRBV5-1 and TRBV20-1. Strong same-batch co-clustering of samples appeared with F measure clustering.

The chain carries TRBV20-1 and TRBJ1-2; D is perhaps TRBD1 (5 bases). Input material: blood. This clonotype originated in a girl aged 5-17 years with multiple sclerosis. This CDR3 is CSAVSGTAGYGYTV. CDR3 DNA: TGCAGTGCTGTTTCCGGGACGGCGGGCTATGGCTACACCGTC.